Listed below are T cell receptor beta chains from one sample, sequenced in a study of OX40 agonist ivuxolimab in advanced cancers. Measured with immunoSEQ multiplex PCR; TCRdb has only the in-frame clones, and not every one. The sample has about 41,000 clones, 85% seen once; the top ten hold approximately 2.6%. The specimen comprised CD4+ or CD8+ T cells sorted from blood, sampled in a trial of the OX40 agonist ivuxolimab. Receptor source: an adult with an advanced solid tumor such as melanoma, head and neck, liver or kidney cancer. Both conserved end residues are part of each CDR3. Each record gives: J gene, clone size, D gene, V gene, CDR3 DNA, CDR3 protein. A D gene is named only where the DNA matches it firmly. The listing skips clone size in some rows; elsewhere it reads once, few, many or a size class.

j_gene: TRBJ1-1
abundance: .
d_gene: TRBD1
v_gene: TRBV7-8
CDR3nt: TGTGCCAGCAGCTCACCCCACAGGGGGCTTACTGAAGCTTTCTTT
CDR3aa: CASSSPHRGLTEAFF

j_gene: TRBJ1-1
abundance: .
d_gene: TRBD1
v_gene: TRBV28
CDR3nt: TGTGCCAGCAGATTGGGACAGGGGTGGACTGAAGCTTTCTTT
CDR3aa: CASRLGQGWTEAFF

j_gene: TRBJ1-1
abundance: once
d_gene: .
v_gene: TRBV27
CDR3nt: TGTGCCAGCAGTAATGGACGGGGGGTCGCTGAAGCTTTCTTT
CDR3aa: CASSNGRGVAEAFF

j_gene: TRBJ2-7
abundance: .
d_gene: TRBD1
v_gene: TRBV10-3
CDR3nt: TGTGCCTCCCGGACAGGGGGGCGACCAGAGCAGTACTTC
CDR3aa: CASRTGGRPEQYF

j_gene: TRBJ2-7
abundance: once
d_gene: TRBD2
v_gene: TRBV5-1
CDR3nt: TGCGCCAGCTCTCTAGCGGGAGGCCGCTACGAGCAGTACTTC
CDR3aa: CASSLAGGRYEQYF

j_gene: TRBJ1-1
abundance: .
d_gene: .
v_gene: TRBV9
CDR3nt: TGTGCCAGCGGGGGGGGGACACCCGGGGGAGAAGCTTTCTTT
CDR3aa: CASGGGTPGGEAFF

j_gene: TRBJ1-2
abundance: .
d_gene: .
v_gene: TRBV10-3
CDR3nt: TGTGCCATCAGTGAGTCTGGAACAGGAGAGGGCTACACCTTC
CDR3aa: CAISESGTGEGYTF

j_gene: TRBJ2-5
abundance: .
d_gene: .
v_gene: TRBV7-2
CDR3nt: TGTGCCAGCAGCTTAGCCGGGGGACTTCAAGAGACCCAGTACTTC
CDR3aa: CASSLAGGLQETQYF

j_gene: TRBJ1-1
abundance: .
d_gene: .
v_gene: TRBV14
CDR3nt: TGTGCCAGCAGCCTTCAGGGGAACACTGAAGCTTTCTTT
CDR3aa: CASSLQGNTEAFF

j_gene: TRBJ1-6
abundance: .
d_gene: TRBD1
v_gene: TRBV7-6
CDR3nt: TGTGCCAGCAGCTTAGAGGCGGGACAGTATTCACCCCTCCACTTT
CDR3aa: CASSLEAGQYSPLHF

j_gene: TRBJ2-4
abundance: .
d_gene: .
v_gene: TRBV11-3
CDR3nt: TGTGCCAGCAGCCCTCCTTGGGAGTCGACTGCCAAAAACATTCAGTACTTC
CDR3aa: CASSPPWESTAKNIQYF

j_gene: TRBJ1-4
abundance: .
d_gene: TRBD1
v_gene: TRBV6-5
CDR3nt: TGTGCCAGCAGTTACACGACAGGGCCCAATGAAAAACTGTTTTTT
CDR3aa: CASSYTTGPNEKLFF

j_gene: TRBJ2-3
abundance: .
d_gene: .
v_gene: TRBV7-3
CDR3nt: TGTGCCAGCAGCGCTGGGCGGACAGATACGCAGTATTTT
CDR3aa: CASSAGRTDTQYF

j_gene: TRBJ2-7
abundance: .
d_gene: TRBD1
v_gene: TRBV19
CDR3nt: TGTGCCAGTAGTATCGAGGGGGCCAAGGACGAGCAGTACTTC
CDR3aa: CASSIEGAKDEQYF

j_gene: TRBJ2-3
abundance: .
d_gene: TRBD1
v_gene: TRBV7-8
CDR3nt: TGTGCCACCATACCCGGGACAGGGGGCACAGATACGCAGTATTTT
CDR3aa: CATIPGTGGTDTQYF

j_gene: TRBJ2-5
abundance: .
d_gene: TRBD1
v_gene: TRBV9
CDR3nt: TGTGCCAGCACGGGACAGGGTGGAGAGACCCAGTACTTC
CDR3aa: CASTGQGGETQYF

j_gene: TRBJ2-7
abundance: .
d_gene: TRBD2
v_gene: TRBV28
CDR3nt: TGTGCCAGCAGCTCCAGCGGGAGCTTATCCTACGAGCAGTACTTC
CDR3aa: CASSSSGSLSYEQYF

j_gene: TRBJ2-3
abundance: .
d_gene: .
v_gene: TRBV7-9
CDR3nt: TGTGCCAGCAGCTCGGATCGACACACAACAAATACGCAGTATTTT
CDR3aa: CASSSDRHTTNTQYF

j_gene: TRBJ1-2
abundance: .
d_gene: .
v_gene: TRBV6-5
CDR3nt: TGTGCCAGCATAGGGGCTACCTATGGCTACACCTTC
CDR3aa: CASIGATYGYTF

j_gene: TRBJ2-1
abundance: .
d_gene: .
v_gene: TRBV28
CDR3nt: TGTGCCAGCAGTTTTGGATTCAGGAGCTCCTACAATGAGCAGTTCTTC
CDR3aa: CASSFGFRSSYNEQFF

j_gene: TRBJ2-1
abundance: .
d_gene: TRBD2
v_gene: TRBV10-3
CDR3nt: TGTGCCATCAGTGAAGAACTAGCGGACAATGAGCAGTTCTTC
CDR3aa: CAISEELADNEQFF

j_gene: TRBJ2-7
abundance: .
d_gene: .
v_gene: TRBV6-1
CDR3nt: TGTGCCAGCAGTGTGGGTCCAGGAGGTTCCTACGAGCAGTACTTC
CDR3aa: CASSVGPGGSYEQYF

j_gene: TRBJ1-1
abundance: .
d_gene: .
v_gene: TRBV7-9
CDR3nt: TGTGCCAGCAGGCCTCCCCTTCAGAACACTGAAGCTTTCTTT
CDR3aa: CASRPPLQNTEAFF

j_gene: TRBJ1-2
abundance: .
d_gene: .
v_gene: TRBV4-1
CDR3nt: TGCGCCAGCAGCCAAGCACCGACTAACTATGGCTACACCTTC
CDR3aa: CASSQAPTNYGYTF

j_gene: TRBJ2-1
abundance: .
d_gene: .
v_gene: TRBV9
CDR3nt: TGTGCCAGCAGCGTAGAGACTGTCCCCTCCTACAATGAGCAGTTCTTC
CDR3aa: CASSVETVPSYNEQFF

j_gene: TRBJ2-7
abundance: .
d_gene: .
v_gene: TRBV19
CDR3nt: TGTGCCAGTATCGGTCGCCGGGACGGCTCCTACGAGCAGTACTTC
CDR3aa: CASIGRRDGSYEQYF

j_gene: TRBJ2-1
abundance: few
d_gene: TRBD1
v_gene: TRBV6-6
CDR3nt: TGTGCCAGCAGCTTGAATCCGGGACAGTGGGCCAATGAGCAGTTCTTC
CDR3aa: CASSLNPGQWANEQFF

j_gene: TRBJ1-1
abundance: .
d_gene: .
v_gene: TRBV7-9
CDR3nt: TGTGCCAGCAGCTTAGCGAAACTTAAAAACCTAGCGGACACCACTGAAGCTTTCTTT
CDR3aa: CASSLAKLKNLADTTEAFF

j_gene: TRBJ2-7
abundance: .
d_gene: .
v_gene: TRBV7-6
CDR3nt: TGTGCCAGCAGCTTAAGGGTAGGGGCCTACTACGAGCAGTACTTC
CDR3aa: CASSLRVGAYYEQYF

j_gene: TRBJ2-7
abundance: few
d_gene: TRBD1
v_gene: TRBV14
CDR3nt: TGTGCCAGCAGCCGAACCGGGACAGGGGGCTACGAGCAGTACTTC
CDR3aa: CASSRTGTGGYEQYF

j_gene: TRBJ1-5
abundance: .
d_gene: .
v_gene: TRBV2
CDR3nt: TGTGCCAGCGGGCGGAGCAATCAGCCCCAGCATTTT
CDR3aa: CASGRSNQPQHF

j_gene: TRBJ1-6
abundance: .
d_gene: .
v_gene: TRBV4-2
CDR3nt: TGTGCCAGCAGCCAAAGGACCCTCGGGGGTGGATCCTATAATTCACCCCTCCACTTT
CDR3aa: CASSQRTLGGGSYNSPLHF

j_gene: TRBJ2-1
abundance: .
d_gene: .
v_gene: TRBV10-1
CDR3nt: TGCGCCGCAAGCATTGGGATCCATAGCTACAATGAGCAGTTCTTC
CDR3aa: CAASIGIHSYNEQFF

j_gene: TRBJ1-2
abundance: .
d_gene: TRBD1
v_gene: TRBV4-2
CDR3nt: TGTGCCAGCAGCCCCCCGGACAGGACAAACTATGGCTACACCTTC
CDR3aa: CASSPPDRTNYGYTF

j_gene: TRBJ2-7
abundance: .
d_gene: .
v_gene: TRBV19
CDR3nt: TGTGCCAGTCCAACAAGGGGGGCCCCGTACGAGCAGTACTTC
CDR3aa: CASPTRGAPYEQYF

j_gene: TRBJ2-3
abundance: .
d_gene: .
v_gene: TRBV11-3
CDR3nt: TGTGCCAGCAGCTTCAACCGGTTAACAGATACGCAGTATTTT
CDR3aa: CASSFNRLTDTQYF

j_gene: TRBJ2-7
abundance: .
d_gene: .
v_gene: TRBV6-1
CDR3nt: TGTGCCAGCAGTGAAGCTGGGGGGGCGAGCTCCTACGAGCAGTACTTC
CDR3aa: CASSEAGGASSYEQYF

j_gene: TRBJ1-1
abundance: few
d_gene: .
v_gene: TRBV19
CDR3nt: TGTGCCAGTAGCAAAGGGAGGTTGGGCACTGAAGCTTTCTTT
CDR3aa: CASSKGRLGTEAFF

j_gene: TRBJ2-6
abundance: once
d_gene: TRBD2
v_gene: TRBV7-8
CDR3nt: TGTGCCAGCAGCTTAGACCCCACGGCGGGGGCTGGGGCCAACGTCCTGACTTTC
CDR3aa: CASSLDPTAGAGANVLTF

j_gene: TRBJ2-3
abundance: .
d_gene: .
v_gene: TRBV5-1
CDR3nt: TGCGCCAGCAGCTCTGGGACAAACCGGGGCACAGATACGCAGTATTTT
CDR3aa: CASSSGTNRGTDTQYF

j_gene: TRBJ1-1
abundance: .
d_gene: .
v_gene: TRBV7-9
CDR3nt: TGTGCCAGCAGCTTTATGCAGGGGAACACTGAAGCTTTCTTT
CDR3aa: CASSFMQGNTEAFF

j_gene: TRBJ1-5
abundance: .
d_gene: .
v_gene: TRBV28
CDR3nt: TGTGCCACCGACTCCCAGGAGTCCACGGATCAGCCCCAGCATTTT
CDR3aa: CATDSQESTDQPQHF

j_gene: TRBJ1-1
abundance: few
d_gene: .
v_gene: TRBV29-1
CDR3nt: TGCAGCGTTTCCGGGAGACTGAGCACTGAAGCTTTCTTT
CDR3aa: CSVSGRLSTEAFF

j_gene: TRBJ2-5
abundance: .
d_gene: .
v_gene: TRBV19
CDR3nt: TGTGCCAGTAGTATGGGGGGACTCGGGCAAGAGACCCAGTACTTC
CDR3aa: CASSMGGLGQETQYF

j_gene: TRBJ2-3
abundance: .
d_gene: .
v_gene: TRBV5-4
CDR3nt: TGTGCCAGCAGCTTGGCTCAGACTAGCACAGATACGCAGTATTTT
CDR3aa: CASSLAQTSTDTQYF

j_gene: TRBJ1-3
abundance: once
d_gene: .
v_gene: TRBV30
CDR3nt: TGTGCCTGGGGTACAGGTTCCTCTGGAAACACCATATATTTT
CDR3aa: CAWGTGSSGNTIYF